This T cell receptor beta chain was identified in a study of T cell repertoires in ileal Crohn's disease. Whole-study context: All patients had surgery for stricturing (around 60%) or penetrating (around 40%) disease. Overall study findings and caveats: Every patient over 26.8% clonality showed endoscopic recurrence.

The J segment lost 2 bases and the V segment lost 6 bases, leaving 8 bases of the junction unmatched. Germline lookup yields CDR1 KGHSH and CDR2 LQKENI. The CDR3 runs to 16 residues. Adults with ileal or ileocolonic Crohn's disease and an indication for resection were eligible. About this clone itself: Its antigen is still unknown.

The data were produced by immunoSEQ multiplex PCR, yet TCRdb's version contains in-frame clones alone and is incomplete. Here the sample spans approximately 11,000 clones, about 80% being singletons. The specimen was ileal tissue. The TCR sequence derives from an adult with Crohn's disease. The V and J genes are TRBV18 and TRBJ2-3; 10 bases line up with TRBD2. CDR3 region: CASSPRTSGNTDTQYF. CDR3 coding DNA: TGTGCCAGCTCCCCCCGGACTAGCGGCAACACAGATACGCAGTATTTT.